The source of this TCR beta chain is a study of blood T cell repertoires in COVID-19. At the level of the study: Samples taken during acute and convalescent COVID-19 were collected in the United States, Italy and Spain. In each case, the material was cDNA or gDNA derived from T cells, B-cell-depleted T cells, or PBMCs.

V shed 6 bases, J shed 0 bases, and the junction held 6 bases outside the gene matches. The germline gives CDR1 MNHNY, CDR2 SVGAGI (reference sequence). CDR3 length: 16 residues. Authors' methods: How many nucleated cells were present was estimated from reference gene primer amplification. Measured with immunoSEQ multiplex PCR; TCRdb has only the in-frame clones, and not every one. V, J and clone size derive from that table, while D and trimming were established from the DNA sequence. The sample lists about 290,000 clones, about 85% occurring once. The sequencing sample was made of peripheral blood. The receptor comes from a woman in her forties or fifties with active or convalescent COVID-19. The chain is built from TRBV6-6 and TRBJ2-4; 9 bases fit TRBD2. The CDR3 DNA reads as TGTGCCAGCAGAGATCTAGCGGGACTAGCCAAAAACATTCAGTACTTC. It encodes CASRDLAGLAKNIQYF.